Reported below is one T cell receptor beta chain. This record comes from a study of blood T cell repertoires in COVID-19. Per the original methods: Estimation of nucleated cell counts relied on the amplification of reference gene primers. The protocol was immunoSEQ multiplex PCR, while the TCRdb copy is restricted to in-frame clones and leaves out a portion. D and trimming come from the DNA, and the V and J calls and clone size come from that table. The repertoire consists of about 180,000 clones, with over 75% occurring once and the leading ten covering roughly 20%. Sample: peripheral blood. The TCR originated in a person between 65 and 80 years old with COVID-19, enrolled during active disease.

For the CDR3, the DNA is TGTGCCAGCAGGGTGACAGGGACCCCGAACACTGAAGCTTTCTTT. Translating it yields CASRVTGTPNTEAFF. The V and J genes are TRBV6-5 and TRBJ1-1, with 7 bases matching TRBD1. The CDR3 consists of 15 residues. Germline-derived CDR1 and CDR2 are MNHEY and SVGAGI. V shed 6 bases, J shed 1 base, and the junction held 8 bases outside the gene matches.